This is a list of T cell receptor beta chains from one sample in a study of T cells after yellow fever vaccination. TCRdb re-called the 5' RACE reads with MiXCR, one entry per CDR3 protein. The data hold 550,000 or so distinct CDR3 sequences, with roughly 19% observed a single time. Source: PBMCs, taken 15 days after the yellow fever booster vaccination. The receptors here all came from a man in his thirties or forties who received the YFV17D yellow fever vaccine. Both conserved end residues are part of each CDR3. D genes are given only for firm matches. Where a row states a size, it is once, few, many or the class of an expanded clone; other rows omit it.

V	length	J	D	size	DNA	CDR3
TRBV5-1	15	TRBJ1-2	.	.	TGCGCCAGCAGCTTGGAAGGGCTAGCTAACTATGGCTACACCTTC	CASSLEGLANYGYTF
TRBV5-5	16	TRBJ2-2	.	.	TGTGCCAGCAGCAGGTTGGAGCTTGGAGGGAGCGGGGAGCTGTTTTTT	CASSRLELGGSGELFF
TRBV12-3/TRBV12-4	13	TRBJ2-2	TRBD2	.	TGTGCCAGCACCCCTCTAGCGGCCGGGGAGCTGGTTTTT	CASTPLAAGELVF
TRBV12-3/TRBV12-4	12	TRBJ2-7	.	few	TGTGCCAGCAGTTTAGCTTTCCGCGAGCAGTACTTC	CASSLAFREQYF
TRBV20-1	17	TRBJ2-7	TRBD2	.	TGCAGTGCCCTCGGGGGACTAGCGGGAGAACTATCCTACGAGCAGTACTTC	CSALGGLAGELSYEQYF
TRBV6-1	15	TRBJ2-5	TRBD2	few	TGTGCCAGCAGCCGTACTAGCGGGAACGGAGAGACCCAGTACTTC	CASSRTSGNGETQYF
TRBV5-1	16	TRBJ2-3	.	many	TGCGCCAGCAGCACCTCCGGGACTCAATACACAGATACGCAGTATTTT	CASSTSGTQYTDTQYF
TRBV5-1	16	TRBJ2-3	.	.	TGCGCCAGCAGCTTGGTCCCGGGCCCCGGCACAGATACGCAGTATTTT	CASSLVPGPGTDTQYF
TRBV20-1	14	TRBJ2-1	TRBD2	once	TGCAGTGCTTTTGGGACTAGCGGGGACAATGAGCAGTTCTTC	CSAFGTSGDNEQFF
TRBV12-3/TRBV12-4	15	TRBJ1-5	.	.	TGTGCCAGCAGAGAGGGAACTCCGAGCAATCAGCCCCAGCATTTT	CASREGTPSNQPQHF
TRBV7-2	13	TRBJ1-1	.	few	TGTGCCAGCAGCTTCACATTCCCCACTGAAGCTTTCTTT	CASSFTFPTEAFF
TRBV10-3	15	TRBJ1-6	.	few	TGTGCCATCAGTGGGGGGACGTCTGGAGATTCACCCCTCCACTTT	CAISGGTSGDSPLHF
TRBV18	14	TRBJ2-5	.	.	TGTGCCAGCTCACCAGAACGATTTCAAGAGACCCAGTACTTC	CASSPERFQETQYF
TRBV12-3/TRBV12-4	15	TRBJ2-3	.	few	TGTGCCAGCAGTTTTGGGGGGCGCTTCACAGATACGCAGTATTTT	CASSFGGRFTDTQYF
TRBV18	13	TRBJ1-1	.	few	TGTGCCAGCTCCCCCGTCTATGGCAGCGAAGCTTTCTTT	CASSPVYGSEAFF
TRBV7-2	16	TRBJ2-1	TRBD1	few	TGTGCCAGCAGCTTGTATACGGGACAGGGGTACAATGAGCAGTTCTTC	CASSLYTGQGYNEQFF
TRBV10-3	13	TRBJ2-7	.	.	TGTGCCATCGCGGACGGTGACCCGTACGAGCAGTACTTC	CAIADGDPYEQYF
TRBV4-3	15	TRBJ2-7	TRBD1	.	TGCGCCAGCAGCCAACTACCGGGACAGGGCTACGAGCAGTACTTC	CASSQLPGQGYEQYF
TRBV7-6	16	TRBJ2-7	.	few	TGTGCCAGCAGCCGGCCCAGCGGCCCCCTTCCCTACGAGCAGTACTTC	CASSRPSGPLPYEQYF
TRBV20-1	15	TRBJ2-4	.	.	TGCAGTGCTTATTCAGCGGGTTGGACCAAAAACATTCAGTACTTC	CSAYSAGWTKNIQYF
TRBV4-3	13	TRBJ1-2	.	.	TGCGCCAGCAGCCAAAGGCTATCCTATGGCTACACCTTC	CASSQRLSYGYTF
TRBV15	14	TRBJ2-7	.	few	TGTGCCACCAGCAGAGACAGGGTTGACTACGAGCAGTACTTC	CATSRDRVDYEQYF
TRBV3-1	14	TRBJ2-3	TRBD2	many	TGTGCCAGCAGCCATAGCGGGAGCACAGATACGCAGTATTTT	CASSHSGSTDTQYF
TRBV20-1	15	TRBJ2-3	TRBD2	.	TGCAGTGCTAGAAGGTTTCGGGAGGTTATGGATACGCAGTATTTT	CSARRFREVMDTQYF
TRBV20-1	15	TRBJ1-4	.	few	TGCAGTGCCCTTTTGGGGGGTTCAACTAATGAAAAACTGTTTTTT	CSALLGGSTNEKLFF
TRBV19	22	TRBJ2-1	TRBD2	few	TGTGCCAGTAGTATACGGGGCCCAACTGGGGGACTAGCGGCCGCGGCGGACAATGAGCAGTTCTTC	CASSIRGPTGGLAAAADNEQFF
TRBV6-5	13	TRBJ2-7	.	few	TGTGCCAGCAGTTACGGGATAGCGAGGGAGCAGTACTTC	CASSYGIAREQYF
TRBV5-6	13	TRBJ2-1	.	few	TGTGCCAGCATCCAAGCCGGGATCAATGAGCAGTTCTTC	CASIQAGINEQFF
TRBV28	13	TRBJ1-3	.	.	TGTGCCAGCTTCGGAGCTGGTAGAAACACCATATATTTT	CASFGAGRNTIYF
TRBV6-5	18	TRBJ2-1	TRBD2	few	TGTGCCAGCAGTTACCAAAAGACCCCGGGACTACCTAACAATGAGCAGTTCTTC	CASSYQKTPGLPNNEQFF
TRBV3-1	16	TRBJ2-1	TRBD2	few	TGTGCCAGCAGCCAAGAGCTAGCGGGAGAATACAATGAGCAGTTCTTC	CASSQELAGEYNEQFF
TRBV6-5	15	TRBJ2-1	TRBD2	.	TGTGCCAGCAGTTACCGGTCGGGAGGGTACAATGAGCAGTTCTTC	CASSYRSGGYNEQFF
TRBV7-8	14	TRBJ1-6	.	.	TGTGCCAGCAGCATCACCTACTATAATTCACCCCTCCACTTT	CASSITYYNSPLHF
TRBV29-1	12	TRBJ2-7	.	.	TGCAGCGTTGACAGGGGGGAGAACGAGCAGTACTTC	CSVDRGENEQYF
TRBV20-1	12	TRBJ2-7	.	few	TGCAGTGCGGAGGGGGCAGACTACGAGCAGTACTTC	CSAEGADYEQYF
TRBV20-1	13	TRBJ2-7	.	few	TGCAGTGCTACTCGGGACGGTCGCTACGAGCAGTACTTC	CSATRDGRYEQYF
TRBV6-1	14	TRBJ1-4	.	.	TGTGCCAGCAGGGGGGGGGGGGCAGGAGAAAAACTGTTTTTT	CASRGGGAGEKLFF
TRBV7-6	15	TRBJ2-1	TRBD2	few	TGTGCCAGCAGCCCCCCCGGGACTAAAAACAATGAGCAGTTCTTC	CASSPPGTKNNEQFF
TRBV12-3/TRBV12-4	14	TRBJ1-2	.	few	TGTGCCAGCAGTTTAGCGGGGCAGCGGGGTGGCTACACCTTC	CASSLAGQRGGYTF
TRBV3-1	14	TRBJ1-4	.	.	TGTGCCAGCAGCCAAGGGACGGTTACTCAAAAACTGTTTTTT	CASSQGTVTQKLFF
TRBV20-1	12	TRBJ1-4	.	many	TGCAGTGTCACCACAACTAATGAAAAACTGTTTTTT	CSVTTTNEKLFF
TRBV7-9	14	TRBJ2-2	.	few	TGTGCCAGCAGCTTGTCCTCGACGAGTGGGGAGCTGTTTTTT	CASSLSSTSGELFF
TRBV29-1	19	TRBJ2-2	TRBD1	few	TGCAGCGTTGCTATGGTTTATCCGGGACAGGGGCTCCAAGGCGGGGAGCTGTTTTTT	CSVAMVYPGQGLQGGELFF
TRBV7-2	16	TRBJ2-7	TRBD2	few	TGTGCCAGCAGCGCCCCGGGACTAGCGGGGCACTACGAGCAGTACTTC	CASSAPGLAGHYEQYF
TRBV12-3/TRBV12-4	13	TRBJ1-2	.	many	TGTGCCACTTCCACTGGGGTCGACTATGGCTACACCTTC	CATSTGVDYGYTF
TRBV5-6	14	TRBJ1-1	.	few	TGTGCCAGCAGCCCGACCGGCGGTTTCTGGGAAGCTTTCTTT	CASSPTGGFWEAFF
TRBV20-1	13	TRBJ1-2	.	.	TGCAGTGCTAGAGATTCTGGTCGGGCCGGGTCCGCCTTC	CSARDSGRAGSAF
TRBV29-1	14	TRBJ2-1	.	.	TGCAGCGTTGTTAGCGGTCTTTCCTACAATGAGCAGTTCTTC	CSVVSGLSYNEQFF
TRBV10-2	15	TRBJ2-1	.	few	TGCGCCAGCCTAGATCCCGACAGCTCCTACAATGAGCAGTTCTTC	CASLDPDSSYNEQFF
TRBV18	16	TRBJ1-5	.	once	TGTGCCAGCTCGCCGACCTCAGGGAACAGCAATCAGCCCCAGCATTTT	CASSPTSGNSNQPQHF
TRBV6-5	12	TRBJ2-1	.	.	TGTGCCAGCAGTTACGAACAGGGTGAGCAGTTCTTC	CASSYEQGEQFF